Described below is a single T cell receptor beta chain sequence and its context. Its specificity is not known. The data were taken from a study of cytomegalovirus exposure and HLA in healthy donors. At the level of the study: Early released data comprised 80 million to 90 million unique TCRs from HLA-typed donors. Study-level findings and limits: The study had only CMV serostatus as immune exposure information.

These donors counted as nominally healthy when sampled, but unrecorded immune exposures were likely. The PCR made use of 60 Vbeta and 13 Jbeta primers. In the original analysis: The authors later counted roughly 76 million unique TCR beta chains, some 10 million of them shared. TCRdb's table, derived via immunoSEQ multiplex PCR, lists solely in-frame clones and lacks some. The DNA gave D and trimming, while V, J and clone size come from that table. The sample shows 100,000 to 150,000 clones, around 74% of them seen only once. V was cut by 0 bases and J by 2 bases, with 11 bases left in between. The CDR3 has 14 residues. In germline, CDR1 is GTSNPN, CDR2 SVGIG (reference sequence).

This chain uses TRBV30 with TRBJ2-7; perhaps TRBD1 as D (6 bases). What was sequenced was PBMCs. The receptor was derived from a male donor in good health and CMV-seronegative. The CDR3 DNA reads as TGTGCCTGGAGTGTACCCGGACAGACCTACGAGCAGTACTTC. Translating gives CAWSVPGQTYEQYF.